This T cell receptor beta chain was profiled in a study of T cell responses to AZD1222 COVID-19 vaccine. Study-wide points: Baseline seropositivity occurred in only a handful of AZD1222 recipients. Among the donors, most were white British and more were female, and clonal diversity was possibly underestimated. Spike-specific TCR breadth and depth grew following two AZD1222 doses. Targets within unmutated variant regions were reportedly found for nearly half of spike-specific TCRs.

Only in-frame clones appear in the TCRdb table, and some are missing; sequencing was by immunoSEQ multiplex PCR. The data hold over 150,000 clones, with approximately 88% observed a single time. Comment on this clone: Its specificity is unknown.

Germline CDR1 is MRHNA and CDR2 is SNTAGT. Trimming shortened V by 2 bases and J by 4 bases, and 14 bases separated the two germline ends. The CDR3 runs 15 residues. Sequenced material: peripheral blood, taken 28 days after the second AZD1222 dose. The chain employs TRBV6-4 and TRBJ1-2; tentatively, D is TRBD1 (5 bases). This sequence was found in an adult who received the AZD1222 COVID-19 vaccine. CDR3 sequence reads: CASSDVGASFYGYTF. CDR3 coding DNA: TGTGCCAGCAGTGACGTCGGGGCCAGCTTCTATGGCTACACCTTC.